This T cell receptor (beta chain) stems from a study of T cell responses to AZD1222 COVID-19 vaccine. TCRdb's table, derived via immunoSEQ multiplex PCR, lists solely in-frame clones and lacks some. The sample has over 130,000 clones. Overall study findings and caveats: Donors skewed white British and female; clonal diversity was possibly underestimated. The CD4 TCRs associated with vaccination extended across spike and predominated at 160-218 and 743-854. Within unmutated variant regions lay the reported targets of nearly half of spike-specific TCRs.

In regard to this clone: What it recognizes is unknown.

This CDR3 region has 15 residues. The germline V and J ends were trimmed by 6 bases and 6 bases, with 18 bases remaining between them. Germline V gene lookup returns CDR1 MNHEY and CDR2 SVGAGI. The source is an adult in good health. This sequence joins TRBV6-5 and TRBJ1-5, with D perhaps TRBD1 (5 bases). The material sequenced was peripheral blood. The CDR3 bases are TGTGCCAGCAGCGGGGGGACCGATTTCCGTCAGCCCCAGCATTTT. Translated, it gives CASSGGTDFRQPQHF.